This T cell receptor (beta chain) appears in the sequencing data of a study of identical twins. The ends lost 0 bases at V and 5 bases at J; junction bases unmatched: 7. The CDR3 consists of 15 residues. Germline V gene data show CDR1 as MNHEY and CDR2 as SVGAGI. Overall study results and limits: Clonotypes of the beta chain that were abundant in cord blood carried fewer insertions (memory repertoires showed none).

On this clonotype: No antigen is known for it.

It was template switching that added a universal primer site, and there were unique molecular identifiers on the cDNA. TCRdb re-called the 5' RACE reads with MiXCR, one entry per CDR3 protein. The sample yields hundreds of thousands of distinct CDR3 sequences, 20% to 25% seen once. These data were likewise used in another study, on yellow fever vaccine responses in identical twins.

V and J are TRBV6-5 and TRBJ2-7; TRBD1 matches at 7 bases. The sequence derives from a woman in her late teens or twenties in good health. The sample comprised CD4+ T cells sorted from blood. CDR3 DNA sequence: TGTGCCAGCAGTTACTCATCAGACAGGGTCAACGAGCAGTACGTC. Translating gives CASSYSSDRVNEQYV.